This T cell receptor (beta chain) was recovered during a study of early T cells in non-severe SARS-CoV-2 infection. This clonotype came up many times. Researchers tagged individual cDNA molecules with unique molecular identifiers. MiXCR, run by TCRdb on the 5' RACE reads, gives a single entry per CDR3 protein. The table includes tens of thousands of distinct CDR3 sequences, less than 15% detected once. V was pared by 4 bases and J by 6 bases, with 13 bases between. The CDR3 extends over 14 amino acids. The source material was whole blood. The chain has TRBV12-3 or TRBV12-4 and TRBJ2-1; the D gene is possibly TRBD2 (6 bases). The receptor was isolated from an adult who was a healthcare worker with PCR-confirmed SARS-CoV-2 infection or an uninfected control (not recorded which). The CDR3 here is CASSSRLESNEQFF. CDR3 sequence (DNA): TGTGCCAGCAGTTCCCGACTAGAATCCAATGAGCAGTTCTTC.